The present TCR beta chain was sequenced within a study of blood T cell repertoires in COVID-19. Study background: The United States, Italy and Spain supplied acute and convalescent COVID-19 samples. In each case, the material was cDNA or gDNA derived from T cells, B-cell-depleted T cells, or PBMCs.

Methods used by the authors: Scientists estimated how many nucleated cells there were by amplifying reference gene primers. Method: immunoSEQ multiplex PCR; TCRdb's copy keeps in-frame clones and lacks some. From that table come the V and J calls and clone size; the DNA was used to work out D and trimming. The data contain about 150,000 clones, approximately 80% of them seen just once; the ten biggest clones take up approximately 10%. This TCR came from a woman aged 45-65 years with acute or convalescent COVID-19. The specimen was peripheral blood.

For the CDR3, the DNA is TGTGCCATCAGTGAGTCTGGGCGCTATGGCTACACCTTC. Translating gives CAISESGRYGYTF. The V gene is TRBV10-3, the J gene TRBJ1-2; D uncertain. Germline values: CDR1 ENHRY, CDR2 SYGVKD. V was pared by 0 bases and J by 4 bases, with 6 bases between. The CDR3 has 13 residues.